The 30 T cell receptor beta chains presented below share a single source sample, sequenced in a study of long-term antiretroviral therapy in people with HIV. Run at survey level, the immunoSEQ assay was version v3.0. The data were produced by immunoSEQ multiplex PCR, yet TCRdb's version contains in-frame clones alone and is incomplete. The sample has some 28,000 clones, about 95% seen once; the top ten hold approximately 8.2%. Sequencing used unsorted PBMCs, obtained roughly 6.2 years after starting antiretroviral therapy. Receptors originate from a man aged 30-40 years with HIV.

This clone was counted a single time. The V and J genes are TRBV27 and TRBJ2-1; TRBD2 matches 8 bases. Germline V CDR1 and CDR2: MNHEY, SMNVEV (reference sequence). The CDR3 spans 16 residues. V dropped 7 bases and J dropped 4; count of bases not matched to a gene: 12. CDR3 coding DNA: TGTGCCAGCATCCATCGGGGGGGGGCGAGGTACAATGAGCAGTTCTTC. It is translated as CASIHRGGARYNEQFF.

V usage is TRBV7-6 and J usage is TRBJ2-5; 13 nucleotides match TRBD2. The V segment lost 4 bases and the J segment 4 bases; nucleotides outside the gene matches: 21. Germline assignment: CDR1 SGHVS and CDR2 FNYEAQ. This CDR3 region has 21 residues. CDR3 protein: CASSWGPTSGGLSRPGETQYF. CDR3 nucleotides: TGTGCCAGCAGCTGGGGCCCGACTAGCGGGGGGCTAAGCCGTCCGGGAGAGACCCAGTACTTC.

The chain carries TRBV5-1 and TRBJ2-5, with 10 bases fitting TRBD2. Trimming cost V 3 bases and J 5 bases; bases outside gene matches: 4. CDR3 length equals 14 residues. CDR1 is SGHRS, CDR2 YFSETQ, per germline. The CDR3 reads CASSSLAGVETQYF. DNA of the CDR3: TGCGCCAGCAGCTCGCTAGCGGGAGTTGAGACCCAGTACTTC.

The chain has TRBV14 and TRBJ1-2; 7 bases are shared with TRBD1. The CDR3 runs 15 residues. Trimming at V came to 0 bases and at J to 5 bases, leaving 6 bases not matched to a gene. The germline CDR1 and CDR2 sequences are SGHDN and FVKESK. The CDR3 bases are TGTGCCAGCAGCCAAGATGGAGGGGGCTGGTATGGCTACACCTTC. Its protein product is CASSQDGGGWYGYTF.

This clone appeared a single time. The V and J genes are TRBV21-1 and TRBJ1-1. TRBV21-1 is a listed pseudogene. The CDR3 extends over 16 amino acids. CDR3 protein: CASSIRTGGLNTEAFF. The CDR3 DNA is TGTGCCAGCAGCATCCGGACGGGAGGATTGAACACTGAAGCTTTCTTT.

The chain employs TRBV28 and TRBJ1-4; D is perhaps TRBD1 (5 bases). The CDR3 totals 13 residues. CDR1 is MDHEN and CDR2 is SYDVKM in the germline V gene. The ends were cut back, 2 bases at V and 10 bases at J, with 11 bases in the middle. The chain's CDR3 is CASSLAGTRKLFF. CDR3 sequence (DNA): TGTGCCAGCAGTTTAGCAGGGACCCGAAAACTGTTTTTT.

The J gene is TRBJ1-1, the V gene TRBV2; D may be TRBD1 (5 bases). V gave up 4 bases and J gave up 2 bases, with 14 bases separating them. This CDR3 has 15 amino acids. Looked up from germline, CDR1 is SNHLY and CDR2 is FYNNEI. CDR3 protein: CASSGQGSVNTEAFF. The CDR3 DNA is TGTGCCAGCAGTGGTCAGGGATCGGTAAACACTGAAGCTTTCTTT.

This clone was observed once. The rearrangement joins TRBV19 to TRBJ1-2; D gene unclear. CDR3 size: 13 residues. Germline CDR1 reads LNHDA; CDR2 reads SQIVND (reference sequence). V lost 5 bases and J lost 2, with 9 bases in between. CDR3 bases: TGTGCCAGTAGTTATGCGGGGAACTATGGCTACACCTTC. Amino acid sequence: CASSYAGNYGYTF.

The rearrangement links TRBV7-2 to TRBJ2-1; either TRBD1 or TRBD2 may supply D (5 bases each). This CDR3 region has 14 residues. With 5 bases removed from V and 2 bases from J, the gap between germline ends came to 10 bases. Per the germline V gene, CDR1 is SGHTA and CDR2 is FQGNSA. CDR3 protein: CASSVGTAYNEQFF. The CDR3 DNA reads TGTGCCAGCAGCGTCGGGACGGCCTACAATGAGCAGTTCTTC. Together with reference TRBV7-2 and TRBJ2-1, the CDR3 gives the full variable domain: GAGVSQSPSNKVTEKGKDVELRCDPISGHTALYWYRQSLGQGLEFLIYFQGNSAPDKSGLPSDRFSAERTGGSVSTLTIQRTQQEDSAVYLCASSVGTAYNEQFFGPGTRLTVL.

The genes are TRBV4-1 and TRBJ2-3; maybe TRBD1 (6 bases). Germline loops: CDR1 MGHRA, CDR2 YSYEKL. This CDR3 spans 17 amino acids. Trimming shortened V by 4 bases and J by 0 bases, and 17 bases separated the two germline ends. The CDR3 bases are TGCGCCAGCAGCCTAAGGGGGACGGGTACTAGCACAGATACGCAGTATTTT. Its protein is CASSLRGTGTSTDTQYF.

V usage is TRBV6-5 and J usage is TRBJ2-7; tentative D call: TRBD1 (6 bases). Germline-derived CDR1 and CDR2 are MNHEY and SVGAGI. The CDR3 runs 14 residues. Trimming took 2 bases from V and 4 from J, leaving 12 bases between them. The CDR3 coding sequence is TGTGCCAGCAGTTACGGGGGCGGAGAATACGAGCAGTACTTC. Protein product: CASSYGGGEYEQYF.

V gene TRBV4-2 combines with J gene TRBJ2-1, with 14 bases that match TRBD2. Germline V gene lookup returns CDR1 LGHNA and CDR2 YNFKEQ. The CDR3 extends over 21 amino acids. V dropped 1 base and J dropped 4; count of bases not matched to a gene: 15. The CDR3 loop is CASSQGVAPGLAGVGYNEQFF. CDR3 DNA sequence: TGTGCCAGCAGCCAAGGTGTGGCACCGGGACTAGCGGGAGTGGGGTACAATGAGCAGTTCTTC.

This chain connects TRBV4-2 to TRBJ2-1; 9 bases align to TRBD2. Unmatched junction bases numbered 4, after V lost 1 base and J lost 3 bases. The germline CDR1 and CDR2 sequences are LGHNA and YNFKEQ. CDR3 length: 16 residues. CDR3 coding DNA: TGTGCCAGCAGCCAAGGAACAGCGGGAGGCTACAATGAGCAGTTCTTC. Translation: CASSQGTAGGYNEQFF.

This clone has a single count. CDR3 residues: CASSSQAGGSLEQYF. In nucleotides, the CDR3 is TGTGCCAGCAGTTCTCAAGCGGGAGGGAGTCTCGAGCAGTACTTC. V and J are TRBV7-9 and TRBJ2-7; TRBD2 agrees at 10 bases. The CDR3 totals 15 residues. V shed 6 bases, J shed 6 bases, and the junction held 11 bases outside the gene matches. Germline-derived CDR1 and CDR2 are SEHNR and FQNEAQ (reference sequence).

The CDR3 here is CASETGGNEQFF. Here the CDR3 DNA reads TGTGCCAGCGAAACCGGGGGCAATGAGCAGTTCTTC. The chain has TRBV7-9 and TRBJ2-1; the D gene is possibly TRBD2 (6 bases). Germline lookup yields CDR1 SEHNR and CDR2 FQNEAQ (reference sequence). Trimming cost V 8 bases and J 6 bases, with 11 bases left between them. The CDR3 sequence is 12 residues long.

The chain is built from TRBV6-1 and TRBJ2-7, with 12 bases lining up with TRBD2. Per germline, CDR1 MNHNS and CDR2 SASEGT. The CDR3 is made up of 15 amino acids. The V gene end was trimmed by 3 bases and the J gene end by 1 base; junction bases not matched to a gene: 1. The CDR3 DNA reads as TGTGCCAGCAGTGACGGACTAGCGGGATCCTACGAGCAGTACTTC. The encoded protein is CASSDGLAGSYEQYF.

The chain joins TRBV11-2 to TRBJ2-5; D ambiguous. The CDR3 contains 15 residues. The V gene lost 5 bases and the J gene lost 4 bases, with 17 bases spanning the gap. CDR1 is SGHAT, CDR2 FQNNGV, per germline. CDR3 nucleotide sequence: TGTGCCAGCAGCCGTCCTAGGAGTGAGTTAGAGACCCAGTACTTC. It translates to CASSRPRSELETQYF.

This clone was seen once. The V and J genes are TRBV7-6 and TRBJ2-3, with 11 nucleotides matching TRBD2. Per germline, CDR1 SGHVS and CDR2 FNYEAQ. The CDR3 runs 15 residues. The trim removed 4 bases at V and 4 bases at J, leaving 4 bases unmatched. CDR3 nucleotides: TGTGCCAGCAGCTCGACTAGCGGGGCAGCAGATACGCAGTATTTT. It translates to CASSSTSGAADTQYF.

This clone showed up just a few times. This chain links TRBV7-2 with TRBJ2-7, with 7 bases identical to TRBD2. CDR1 is SGHTA, CDR2 FQGNSA, per germline. This CDR3 region has 15 residues. Losses at the gene ends were 6 bases for V and 0 bases for J; bases not matched to a gene: 8. This CDR3 is CASRHGLGDSYEQYF. Here the CDR3 DNA reads TGTGCCAGCAGACACGGACTAGGGGACTCCTACGAGCAGTACTTC.

This sequence joins TRBV7-2 and TRBJ2-7; D is unclear. The CDR3 loop spans 12 amino acids. The V end lost 3 bases, the J end lost 7 bases, and 10 bases lay between the germline ends. Germline V gene data show CDR1 as SGHTA and CDR2 as FQGNSA. The CDR3 DNA is TGTGCCAGCAGCTTGGGTTTGTGGGAGCAGTACTTC. It translates to CASSLGLWEQYF.

This rearrangement joins TRBV6-1 to TRBJ1-1, with D uncertain. V gave up 2 bases and J gave up 7 bases, with 14 bases separating them. This CDR3 comprises 14 residues. Germline V gives CDR1 MNHNS, CDR2 SASEGT. The CDR3 loop is CASSEWGGPFEAFF. The CDR3 DNA is TGTGCCAGCAGTGAATGGGGTGGGCCGTTTGAAGCTTTCTTT.

The genes are TRBV6-6 and TRBJ2-3; the match to TRBD1 covers 8 bases. This CDR3 is 14 amino acids long. Germline loops: CDR1 MNHNY, CDR2 SVGAGI (reference sequence). Losses at the gene ends were 2 bases for V and 7 bases for J; bases not matched to a gene: 5. This chain's CDR3 is CASSYDRTGNTQYF. CDR3 in DNA: TGTGCCAGCAGTTACGACCGGACAGGGAATACGCAGTATTTT.

V gene TRBV5-6 combines with J gene TRBJ1-2, with 7 bases fitting TRBD1. The CDR3 runs to 13 residues. Germline V gene data show CDR1 as SGHDT and CDR2 as YYEEEE. J was trimmed by 4 bases and V by 4 bases; bases with no gene match: 4. The CDR3 DNA is TGTGCCAGCAGCCACCGGGACAGCTATGGCTACACCTTC. Amino acids: CASSHRDSYGYTF.

The sample holds a few counts of this clone. The chain couples TRBV7-8 to TRBJ1-2; D perhaps matches TRBD1 (6 bases). The CDR3 covers 13 residues. Trimming shortened V by 5 bases and J by 4 bases, and 11 bases separated the two germline ends. CDR1 and CDR2 from the germline V gene are SGHVS and FQNEAQ. CDR3 in amino acids: CASSLGGAYGYTF. The CDR3 DNA reads as TGTGCCAGCAGCCTCGGGGGGGCCTATGGCTACACCTTC.

The rearrangement joins TRBV18 to TRBJ2-5, with 7 nucleotides matching TRBD2. The V gene's germline CDR1 is KGHSH and CDR2 LQKENI. Trimming cost V 1 base and J 4 bases; bases outside gene matches: 6. This CDR3 is 15 amino acids long. CDR3 residues: CASSPREGLGETQYF. The DNA of the CDR3 is TGTGCCAGCTCACCACGGGAGGGGTTGGGAGAGACCCAGTACTTC. Variable domain in full (rest from reference TRBV18 and TRBJ2-5): NAGVMQNPRHLVRRRGQEARLRCSPMKGHSHVYWYRQLPEEGLKFMVYLQKENIIDESGMPKERFSAEFPKEGPSILRIQQVVRGDSAAYFCASSPREGLGETQYFGPGTRLLVL.

This clone was seen more than once but under ten times. The rearrangement links TRBV30 to TRBJ2-5, with no clear D. Trimming shortened V by 3 bases and J by 1 base, and 6 bases separated the two germline ends. This CDR3 region has 12 residues. Looked up from germline, CDR1 is GTSNPN and CDR2 is SVGIG (reference sequence). This CDR3 reads CAWSGIQETQYF. CDR3 nucleotide sequence: TGTGCCTGGAGCGGCATCCAAGAGACCCAGTACTTC.

The rearrangement links TRBV13 to TRBJ1-3, with a tentative D call TRBD1 (5 bases). Trimming stripped 5 bases from V and 2 bases from J, with 16 bases between. The CDR3 length is 16 residues. Germline CDR1 reads PRHDT; CDR2 reads FYEKMQ (reference sequence). The CDR3 protein is CASSLPSGTAGNTIYF. The CDR3 nucleotides read TGTGCCAGCAGCCTGCCCTCCGGGACTGCTGGAAACACCATATATTTT.

The V call is TRBV7-9, the J call TRBJ1-1; 10 nucleotides agree with TRBD1. This CDR3 contains 15 residues. Germline V lookup: CDR1 SEHNR, CDR2 FQNEAQ (reference sequence). V was clipped by 10 bases and J by 10 bases; unmatched bases: 18. CDR3 bases: TGTGCCACAGAAGAGGGACAGGGGCCTCGTCGGGTAGCTTTCTTT. Translation gives CATEEGQGPRRVAFF.

This clone was counted once. V gene TRBV6-1 combines with J gene TRBJ1-2, with 8 bases aligning to TRBD1. This CDR3 contains 14 residues. The germline CDR1 and CDR2 sequences are MNHNS and SASEGT. Losses at the gene ends were 6 bases for V and 4 bases for J; bases not matched to a gene: 7. CDR3 amino acids: CASRAGGAGYGYTF. CDR3 bases: TGTGCCAGCAGGGCAGGGGGCGCGGGCTATGGCTACACCTTC.

CDR3 nucleotides: TGTGCCAGCAGTGGGACAGGCGACGATGAGCAGTTCTTC. This codes for CASSGTGDDEQFF. The chain links TRBV2 to TRBJ2-1; 7 nucleotides line up with TRBD1. This CDR3 is 13 amino acids long. V was clipped by 4 bases and J by 8 bases; unmatched bases: 5. Per the germline V gene, CDR1 is SNHLY and CDR2 is FYNNEI.